The 19 T cell receptor beta chains below come from one sample, sequenced in a study of memory CD4+ T cells and cytomegalovirus serostatus. The sort gate was single viable CD3+CD4+CD8-CD45RO+ cells for memory CD4+ T cells. TCRdb's copy holds only in-frame clones and misses some; the assay was immunoSEQ multiplex PCR. The data show tens of thousands of clones, around 70% seen once. The sample taken for sequencing was memory CD4+ T cells from blood. The receptors stem from an adult in good health and CMV-seropositive.

The V gene is TRBV7-3, the J gene TRBJ1-1, with D possibly TRBD1 on 5 matching bases. This CDR3 comprises 13 residues. The germline V gene encodes CDR1 SGHTA and CDR2 FQGTGA. V was shortened by 2 bases and J by 1 base, with 5 bases between the two germline ends. CDR3: CASSLGTNTEAFF. The CDR3, as DNA: TGTGCCAGCAGCTTAGGGACGAACACTGAAGCTTTCTTT. Together with reference TRBV7-3 and TRBJ1-1, the CDR3 gives the full variable domain: GAGVSQTPSNKVTEKGKYVELRCDPISGHTALYWYRQSLGQGPEFLIYFQGTGAADDSGLPNDRFFAVRPEGSVSTLKIQRTERGDSAVYLCASSLGTNTEAFFGQGTRLTVV.

This chain joins TRBV7-9 and TRBJ1-5, with 7 bases identical to TRBD1. CDR3 length: 14 residues. The junction had 5 bases not matched to a gene; V was cut back by 4 bases and J by 5 bases. Germline V gene sequence: CDR1 SEHNR, CDR2 FQNEAQ (reference sequence). CDR3 nucleotides: TGTGCCAGCAGCTCGACAGGGAGGGATCAGCCCCAGCATTTT. This translates into CASSSTGRDQPQHF.

The genes are TRBV5-4 and TRBJ2-2, with D perhaps TRBD2 (7 bases). Germline CDR1 and CDR2: SGHNT and YYREEE (reference sequence). V was cut by 0 bases and J by 1 base, with 10 bases left in between. CDR3 length: 16 amino acids. CDR3 in amino acids: CASSLGRGQNTGELFF. The CDR3 nucleotides are TGTGCCAGCAGCTTGGGGCGGGGGCAGAACACCGGGGAGCTGTTTTTT.

Only one count was recorded for this clone. V is TRBV11-1 and J is TRBJ2-3; 11 bases agree with TRBD1. The germline gives CDR1 SGHAT, CDR2 FQDESV (reference sequence). The length of the CDR3 is 16 residues. V dropped 1 base and J dropped 3; count of bases not matched to a gene: 3. This chain's CDR3 is CASSLVGTGGTDTQYF. The CDR3 coding sequence is TGTGCCAGCAGCTTAGTGGGGACAGGGGGAACAGATACGCAGTATTTT.

The V call is TRBV10-1, the J call TRBJ2-1; 8 bases align to TRBD1. This CDR3 comprises 15 residues. The V gene end was trimmed by 6 bases and the J gene end by 2 bases; junction bases not matched to a gene: 6. CDR1 and CDR2 from the germline V gene are WNHNN and SYGVQD (reference sequence). The CDR3 DNA is TGCGCCAGCAGGACGGGGGACAGGCCCTACAATGAGCAGTTCTTC. It encodes CASRTGDRPYNEQFF.

The rearrangement uses TRBV28 and TRBJ2-7, with 9 bases fitting TRBD1. V shed 5 bases, J shed 2 bases, and the junction held 10 bases outside the gene matches. CDR1 and CDR2 from the germline V gene are MDHEN and SYDVKM. This CDR3 contains 16 residues. The CDR3 region has the DNA TGTGCCAGCAGTACCCACGCCGGGACAGGGACCTACGAGCAGTACTTC. Amino acids: CASSTHAGTGTYEQYF.

The V call is TRBV25-1, the J call TRBJ2-1; D perhaps matches TRBD2 (5 bases). Germline values: CDR1 MGHDK, CDR2 SYGVNS. The germline V and J ends were trimmed by 3 bases and 0 bases, with 12 bases remaining between them. The CDR3 extends over 16 amino acids. The CDR3 DNA follows: TGTGCCAGCAGTGAGGCCAGAGGGAACTCCTACAATGAGCAGTTCTTC. Translation gives CASSEARGNSYNEQFF.

The CDR3 DNA reads as TGTGCCAGCAGCATCGGACCAGATCAGCCCCAGCATTTT. It specifies CASSIGPDQPQHF. V is TRBV28 and J is TRBJ1-5; no clear D gene. Germline V gene data show CDR1 as MDHEN and CDR2 as SYDVKM. CDR3 length equals 13 residues. V dropped 6 bases and J dropped 5 bases, with 11 bases sitting between them. Based on the CDR3 plus reference TRBV28 and TRBJ1-5, the full variable domain is DVKVTQSSRYLVKRTGEKVFLECVQDMDHENMFWYRQDPGLGLRLIYFSYDVKMKEKGDIPEGYSVSREKKERFSLILESASTNQTSMYLCASSIGPDQPQHFGDGTRLSIL.

The V gene is TRBV11-2, the J gene TRBJ2-7, with 7 bases fitting TRBD1. V was clipped by 4 bases and J by 1 base; unmatched bases: 7. The CDR3 runs to 15 residues. Per germline, CDR1 SGHAT and CDR2 FQNNGV. The chain's CDR3 is CASSSGQDLSYEQYF. The CDR3 nucleotides read TGTGCCAGCAGCTCCGGACAGGATTTATCCTACGAGCAGTACTTC.

V usage is TRBV7-2 and J usage is TRBJ1-1, with 9 positions matching TRBD1. V gave up 2 bases and J gave up 3 bases; unmatched junction bases: 13. Germline CDR1 and CDR2: SGHTA and FQGNSA. This CDR3 spans 18 amino acids. The DNA for the CDR3 is TGTGCCAGCAGCTTAATTCCCGTACAGGGGGCTAGATACACTGAAGCTTTCTTT. It translates to CASSLIPVQGARYTEAFF.

The chain uses TRBV28 and TRBJ1-4; the D gene is possibly TRBD1 (6 bases). From germline, CDR1 is MDHEN and CDR2 SYDVKM. Trimming stripped 4 bases from V and 4 bases from J, with 13 bases between. The CDR3 is made up of 15 amino acids. The CDR3: CASSSNRVGNEKLFF. CDR3 bases: TGTGCCAGCAGTTCTAACAGGGTTGGTAATGAAAAACTGTTTTTT.

J is TRBJ1-1 and V is TRBV5-1; D possibly corresponds to TRBD1 (5 bases). Germline V gene sequence: CDR1 SGHRS, CDR2 YFSETQ. V was shortened by 0 bases and J by 3 bases, with 9 bases between the two germline ends. The CDR3 is 14 residues long. As DNA, the CDR3 is TGCGCCAGCAGCTTGGTAGGGGACTACACTGAAGCTTTCTTT. This encodes CASSLVGDYTEAFF.

This clone was seen only a few times. This chain joins TRBV9 and TRBJ1-2, with 7 bases fitting TRBD1. The germline CDR1 and CDR2 sequences are SGDLS and YYNGEE. The CDR3 is 13 amino acids. Trimming removed 2 bases from V and 7 bases from J; junction bases left unmatched: 5. The CDR3 DNA sequence: TGTGCCAGCAGCGTCGGGACAGAGGGTGGCTACACCTTC. This translates into CASSVGTEGGYTF.

This chain links TRBV2 with TRBJ1-6; D gene ambiguous. The CDR3 has 14 residues. Per germline, CDR1 SNHLY and CDR2 FYNNEI. Trimming left V 6 bases short and J 3 bases short, with 9 bases between. CDR3 coding DNA: TGTGCCAGCAGCCTGGACGGCTATAATTCACCCCTCCACTTT. Translation: CASSLDGYNSPLHF.

The chain links TRBV7-9 to TRBJ1-3; D is ambiguous. The germline gives CDR1 SEHNR, CDR2 FQNEAQ (reference sequence). The ends were cut back, 5 bases at V and 1 base at J, with 6 bases in the middle. CDR3 length: 13 residues. CDR3 sequence: CASSLESGNTIYF. For the CDR3, the DNA is TGTGCCAGCAGCCTAGAATCTGGAAACACCATATATTTT.

This rearrangement joins TRBV6-4 to TRBJ1-1, with D possibly matching TRBD1 (5 bases). The CDR3 loop spans 15 amino acids. Looked up from germline, CDR1 is MRHNA and CDR2 is SNTAGT. Between the trimmed V and J ends, which lost 0 bases and 5 bases, there was a span of 13 bases. CDR3 sequence (DNA): TGTGCCAGCAGTGACTCGAGTGGGGGAGAGACTGAAGCTTTCTTT. Translating it yields CASSDSSGGETEAFF.

This clone has just one count. The rearrangement links TRBV25-1 to TRBJ2-5, with 8 bases matching TRBD2. CDR3 length: 15 residues. The junction had 10 bases not matched to a gene; V was cut back by 6 bases and J by 4 bases. CDR1 is MGHDK and CDR2 is SYGVNS in the germline V gene. The CDR3 DNA reads TGTGCCAGCAGACCTTTTGCGGGGGGCACAGAGACCCAGTACTTC. Its translation is CASRPFAGGTETQYF.

CDR3 in DNA: TGTGCCACCAGCAGATCAAGAACGCCGGGACGGAGAAGCACAGATACGCAGTATTTT. This sequence encodes CATSRSRTPGRRSTDTQYF. V gene TRBV15 combines with J gene TRBJ2-3; D might be TRBD1 or TRBD2, each matching 5 bases. V was pared by 2 bases and J by 0 bases, with 21 bases between. This CDR3 has 19 amino acids. The germline V gene encodes CDR1 LNHNV and CDR2 YYDKDF (reference sequence).

The chain combines TRBV28 with TRBJ2-3, with 8 bases that match TRBD2. Trimming at V came to 6 bases and at J to 2 bases, leaving 4 bases not matched to a gene. CDR1 and CDR2 (germline): MDHEN, SYDVKM. This CDR3 comprises 14 residues. The CDR3 DNA is TGTGCCAGCAGACGGGGGGGGACCACAGATACGCAGTATTTT. It yields the protein CASRRGGTTDTQYF.